The subject of this entry is one T cell receptor beta chain. This entry comes from a study of blood T cell repertoires in COVID-19. Study in general: COVID-19 samples from acute and convalescent phases originated in the United States, Italy and Spain. Sources were T cells, B-cell-depleted T cells, or PBMCs; the material itself was cDNA or gDNA.

TCRdb's table, derived via immunoSEQ multiplex PCR, lists solely in-frame clones and lacks some. The table lists roughly 190,000 clones, around nine tenths of them singletons. The V gene lost 0 bases and the J gene lost 3 bases, with 14 bases spanning the gap. This CDR3 is 16 amino acids long. Germline CDR1 and CDR2: KGHDR and SFDVKD. The origin of this receptor is a man aged 55 to 70 with active or convalescent COVID-19. The chain employs TRBV24-1 and TRBJ2-7; a weak D match, TRBD1 (5 bases). The sample taken for sequencing was peripheral blood. The CDR3 DNA reads as TGTGCCACCAGTGATTTGCAAAGGGGTCGGATCTACGAGCAGTACTTC. Translating it yields CATSDLQRGRIYEQYF.